This T cell receptor (beta chain) was sequenced during a study of blood T cell repertoires in COVID-19. Study-level information: T cells, B-cell-depleted T cells, or PBMCs supplied cDNA or gDNA.

This clone was recorded once. The data were produced by immunoSEQ multiplex PCR, yet TCRdb's version contains in-frame clones alone and is incomplete. In the table there are about 360,000 clones, 86% of which are singletons. Germline CDR1 and CDR2: SQVTM and ANQGSEA. The CDR3 loop spans 10 amino acids. The receptor was derived from a woman aged 60 to 75 with COVID-19, enrolled during active disease. The chain carries TRBV29-1 and TRBJ2-3; D might be TRBD2 (5 bases). Source material: peripheral blood. CDR3 sequence reads: CTGGADTQYF. CDR3 nucleotide sequence: TGCACCGGAGGCGCTGATACGCAGTATTTT.